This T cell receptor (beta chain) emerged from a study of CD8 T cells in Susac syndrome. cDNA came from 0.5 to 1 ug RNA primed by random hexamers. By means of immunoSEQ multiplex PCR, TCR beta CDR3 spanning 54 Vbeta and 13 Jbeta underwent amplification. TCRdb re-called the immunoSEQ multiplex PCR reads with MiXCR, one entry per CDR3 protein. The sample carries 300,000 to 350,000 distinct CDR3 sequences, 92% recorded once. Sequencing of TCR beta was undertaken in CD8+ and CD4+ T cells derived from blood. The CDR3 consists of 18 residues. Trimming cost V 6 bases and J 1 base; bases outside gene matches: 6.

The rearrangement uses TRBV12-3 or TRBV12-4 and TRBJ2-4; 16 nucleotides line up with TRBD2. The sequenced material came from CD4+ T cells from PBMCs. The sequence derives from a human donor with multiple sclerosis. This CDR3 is CASRKTGLAGGAKNIQYF. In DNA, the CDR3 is TGTGCCAGCAGGAAAACGGGACTAGCGGGAGGGGCCAAAAACATTCAGTACTTC.